This T cell receptor (beta chain) derives from a study of shared clonotypes between healthy human individuals. Study summary: The study used three CD4 naive, three CD4 memory, two CD8 naive and one CD8 memory plate per donor.

The CDR3 is 16 amino acids. The germline V gene has CDR1 SGHDT and CDR2 YYEEEE. J gave up 6 bases and V 4 bases, and 11 bases lay outside the gene matches. Sequencing was performed with immunoSEQ multiplex PCR; in TCRdb, only in-frame clones are kept and a portion is missing. The profile shows more than 1,200,000 clones, roughly 98.5% of them singletons. This receptor was obtained from a man aged 30-40 years in good health. The gene calls are TRBV5-6 and TRBJ2-7, with 12 bases that match TRBD2. Sequencing was done on a sample of naive CD4+ T cells sorted from blood. Stated subset: CD45RA+ positively selected. The CDR3 spells CASSKLAGGISFEQYF. Here the CDR3 DNA reads TGTGCCAGCAGCAAACTAGCGGGAGGAATCTCGTTCGAGCAGTACTTC.